This TCR beta chain was sequenced during a study of shared clonotypes between healthy human individuals. Study-level points and caveats: It was only blood that was sampled, and tissue repertoires likely differ.

Worth noting for this clone: Its antigen is currently unknown.

Each PCR replicate run on unsorted PBMC took in 300 ng DNA, around 30,000 T cell genomes. As processed by the authors: Junction-only immunoSEQ data arrived without quality scores, meaning filtering differed. Repertoires were generated with immunoSEQ multiplex PCR, while TCRdb's copy carries only in-frame clones and drops some. The V and J calls and the clone size are those of that table, but D and trimming were determined from the DNA. This sample has hundreds of thousands of clones, with around 75% found just once. This CDR3 contains 14 residues. The germline V gene encodes CDR1 SGHRS and CDR2 YFSETQ.

The rearrangement links TRBV5-1 to TRBJ2-5; 8 positions match TRBD2. With the DNA end fitting TRBJ2-7 better, the J assignment may be wrong. This sequence was found in a woman between 40 and 50 years old in good health. Some clones in this sample may be carry-over from other donors' samples. Source material: PBMCs. CDR3 amino acids: CASNVQAGVYEQYF. The CDR3 DNA is TGCGCCAGCAACGTCCAAGCGGGAGTATACGAGCAGTACTTC.